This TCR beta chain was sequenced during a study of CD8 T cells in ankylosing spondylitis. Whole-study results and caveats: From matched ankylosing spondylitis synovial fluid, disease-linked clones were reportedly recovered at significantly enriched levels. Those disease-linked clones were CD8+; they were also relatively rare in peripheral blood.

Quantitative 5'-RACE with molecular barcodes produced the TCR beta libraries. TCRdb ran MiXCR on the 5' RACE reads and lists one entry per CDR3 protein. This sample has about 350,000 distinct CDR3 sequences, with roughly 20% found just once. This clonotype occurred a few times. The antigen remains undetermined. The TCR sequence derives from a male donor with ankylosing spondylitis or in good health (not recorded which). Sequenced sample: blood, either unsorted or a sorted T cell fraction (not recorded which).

Here the CDR3 DNA reads TGCAGCGTTGTTTGGACGAACACCGGGGAGCTGTTTTTT. Translation gives CSVVWTNTGELFF. This rearrangement joins TRBV29-1 to TRBJ2-2; D is unclear. Germline V gives CDR1 SQVTM, CDR2 ANQGSEA. Trimming shortened V by 4 bases and J by 0 bases, and 6 bases separated the two germline ends. The CDR3 contains 13 residues.